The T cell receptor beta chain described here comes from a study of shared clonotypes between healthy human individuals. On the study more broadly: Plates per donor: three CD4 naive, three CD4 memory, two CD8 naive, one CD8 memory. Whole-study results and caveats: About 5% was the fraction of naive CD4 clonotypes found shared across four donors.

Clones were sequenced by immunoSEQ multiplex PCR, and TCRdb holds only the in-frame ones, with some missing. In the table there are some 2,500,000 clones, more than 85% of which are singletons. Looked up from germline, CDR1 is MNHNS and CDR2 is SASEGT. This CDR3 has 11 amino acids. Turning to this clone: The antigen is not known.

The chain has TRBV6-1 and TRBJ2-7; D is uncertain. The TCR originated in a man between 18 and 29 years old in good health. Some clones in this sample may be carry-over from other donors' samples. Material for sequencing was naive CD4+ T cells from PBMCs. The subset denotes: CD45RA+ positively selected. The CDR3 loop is CGTYSATVQYF. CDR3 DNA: TGTGGTACGTACAGTGCTACGGTGCAGTACTTC.